A selection of T cell receptor beta chains follows, all from one sample in a study of blood T cell repertoires in COVID-19. Sequencing used immunoSEQ multiplex PCR; TCRdb keeps in-frame clones, though not all of them. The sample records a few hundred thousand clones, less than 90% being singletons. The sample comprised PBMCs or T cells enriched from blood (not recorded which). These receptors were obtained from a woman aged 25 to 39 who had recovered from COVID-19. The CDR3 runs from the conserved cysteine through the conserved F or W. The D gene is left open where the match is weak. Not all rows give a size; the values are once, few, many and, for expanded clones, a class.

v_call	j_call	d_call	clone_size	cdr3_nt	cdr3_aa
TRBV19	TRBJ1-2	TRBD1	.	TGTGCCAGTAGTATTGGGACAGGGAGCTATGGCTACACCTTC	CASSIGTGSYGYTF
TRBV12-3/TRBV12-4	TRBJ1-3	.	.	TGTGCCAGCAGTTTCTTTGTTGGAAACACCATATATTTT	CASSFFVGNTIYF
TRBV11-3	TRBJ2-1	TRBD1	.	TGTGCCAGCAGCTTAGGGACAGGGGGCTACAATGAGCAGTTCTTC	CASSLGTGGYNEQFF
TRBV11-2	TRBJ2-7	.	.	TGTGCCAGCAGCCCCCGACAGGGAGGTAAGGCAATCTACGAGCAGTACTTC	CASSPRQGGKAIYEQYF
TRBV28	TRBJ1-2	.	.	TGTGCCAGCAGTTCCTTACAGGGAGGCTACACCTTC	CASSSLQGGYTF
TRBV5-4	TRBJ2-7	TRBD2	.	TGTGCCAGCAGCTTCGGACTAGCGGGGGGCGGGTACGAGCAGTACTTC	CASSFGLAGGGYEQYF
TRBV7-8	TRBJ2-3	.	.	TGTGCCAGCAGCCTCCACAGCGATACGCAGTATTTT	CASSLHSDTQYF
TRBV5-1	TRBJ1-1	TRBD1	.	TGCGCCAGCAGCTCCCAAGGGGGCAAGAACACTGAAGCTTTCTTT	CASSSQGGKNTEAFF
TRBV6-4	TRBJ1-5	TRBD1	.	TGTGCCAGCAGTGAGGGACAGGGGGTAGGCCCCCAGCATTTT	CASSEGQGVGPQHF
TRBV18	TRBJ1-4	TRBD1	.	TGTGCCAGCTCACGAAAGGGACAGAATGAAAAACTGTTTTTT	CASSRKGQNEKLFF
TRBV6-6	TRBJ2-7	TRBD1	.	TGTGCCAGCAGTTATGTGGACAGGCAAGGAATCTACGAGCAGTACTTC	CASSYVDRQGIYEQYF
TRBV10-3	TRBJ2-4	TRBD1	.	TGTGCCATCAGTGAGTTGGACAGGGCCAAAAACATTCAGTACTTC	CAISELDRAKNIQYF
TRBV6-5	TRBJ1-2	TRBD1	once	TGTGCCAGCAGTTCCGGGACAGGGGGCGGCTACACCTTC	CASSSGTGGGYTF
TRBV4-2	TRBJ1-4	TRBD1	.	TGTGCCAGCAGCCCAGGGGCCGGGACAGGGCATGAAAAACTGTTTTTT	CASSPGAGTGHEKLFF
TRBV19	TRBJ1-2	.	few	TGTGCCAGCGTGGGGGCAGGAGACTATGGCTACACCTTC	CASVGAGDYGYTF
TRBV4-3	TRBJ1-2	TRBD1	.	TGCGCCAGCAGCCAAGATGAGGGGCAGGGGGGCTTCTATGGCTACACCTTC	CASSQDEGQGGFYGYTF
TRBV10-3	TRBJ2-5	.	.	TGTGCCATCAGTGAGTCATCTACCCAAGAGACCCAGTACTTC	CAISESSTQETQYF
TRBV13	TRBJ1-4	TRBD1	.	TGTGCCAGCAGCTTAGGAAACAGGGGGGGTCCCTCAAAACTGTTTTTT	CASSLGNRGGPSKLFF
TRBV6-5	TRBJ1-6	TRBD1	.	TGTGCCAGCAGTCAGGGGGTTCGTAATTCACCCCTCCACTTT	CASSQGVRNSPLHF
TRBV10-1	TRBJ1-5	TRBD1	.	TGCGCCAGCAGTGGGACAGGACATCAGCCCCAGCATTTT	CASSGTGHQPQHF
TRBV28	TRBJ1-3	.	.	TGTGCCAGCAGTTTCCGAGGGTTTGGTGGAAACACCATATATTTT	CASSFRGFGGNTIYF
TRBV7-8	TRBJ1-2	TRBD1	.	TGTGCCAGCAGCTTGAACCGGGACAGGGGTGGGTATAAGACCTTC	CASSLNRDRGGYKTF
TRBV14	TRBJ2-5	.	few	TGTGCCAGCAGCCAATTCCGGGAGACCCAGTACTTC	CASSQFRETQYF
TRBV27	TRBJ2-1	TRBD2	.	TGTGCCAGCAGTTTGAGCGGGGGGGTATACAATGAGCAGTTCTTC	CASSLSGGVYNEQFF
TRBV14	TRBJ2-1	.	.	TGTGCCAGCAGCCAAGGGAGGGGGCGAGGGAATGAGCAGTTCTTC	CASSQGRGRGNEQFF
TRBV7-8	TRBJ2-1	TRBD1	few	TGTGCCAGCAGCTTAGAGGGACAGGGGTACCATGAGCAGTTCTTC	CASSLEGQGYHEQFF
TRBV5-4	TRBJ2-4	.	.	TGTGCCAGCAGCTCGGGACGGACAGAAATAGCCAAAAACATTCAGTACTTC	CASSSGRTEIAKNIQYF
TRBV2	TRBJ2-7	TRBD1	.	TGTGCCAGCACCAAAGGACAGGGGGCTTACGAGCAGTACTTC	CASTKGQGAYEQYF
TRBV28	TRBJ2-1	.	.	TGTGCCAGTTCAACCCGACAGTTTTGGAGCAATGAGCAGTTCTTC	CASSTRQFWSNEQFF
TRBV20-1	TRBJ1-1	.	.	TGCAGTGCTAGTCAACACAGGGCAGGGATCACTGAAGCTTTCTTT	CSASQHRAGITEAFF
TRBV30	TRBJ1-2	.	.	TGTGCCTGGACCACCAGTTGGGGCCTTCATGGCTACACCTTC	CAWTTSWGLHGYTF
TRBV3-1/TRBV3-2	TRBJ2-5	TRBD2	.	TGTGCCAGCAGCCCCTGGGGGGGAGCTAGTGAGACCCAGTACTTC	CASSPWGGASETQYF
TRBV28	TRBJ1-3	.	.	TGTGCCAGCAGGTCCAGACAGTTCTCTGGAAACACCATATATTTT	CASRSRQFSGNTIYF
TRBV5-1	TRBJ1-5	TRBD1	.	TGCGCCAGCAGCTTGGCCCCCCTCGACAGGGGAAGCAATCAGCCCCAGCATTTT	CASSLAPLDRGSNQPQHF
TRBV7-9	TRBJ2-1	.	.	TGTGCCAGCAGCTTAGAAGGGGTGGGGAATGAGCAGTTCTTC	CASSLEGVGNEQFF
TRBV28	TRBJ2-3	TRBD2	.	TGTGCCAGCAGTTTGGGGAGCGGGAGGAGCACAGATACGCAGTATTTT	CASSLGSGRSTDTQYF
TRBV30	TRBJ1-4	.	.	TGTGCCTGGAGCGAGACTGCAACTAATGAAAAACTGTTTTTT	CAWSETATNEKLFF
TRBV5-4	TRBJ1-1	.	once	TGTGCCAGCAGCCCGGCGGGTCTTATGAACACTGAAGCTTTCTTT	CASSPAGLMNTEAFF
TRBV2	TRBJ1-5	.	.	TGTGCCAGCAGCGAGGTCCGCAATCAGCCCCAGCATTTT	CASSEVRNQPQHF
TRBV12-3/TRBV12-4	TRBJ2-1	.	.	TGTGCCAGCATCCGATCCCTTGAGAGATTTCAGTTCTTC	CASIRSLERFQFF
TRBV5-5	TRBJ2-2	TRBD2	.	TGTGCCAGCAGCTCCGGGGGGACCGGGGAGCTGTTTTTT	CASSSGGTGELFF
TRBV7-9	TRBJ2-7	.	.	TGTGCCAGCAGCTTCCGTCGGGAGTCGACCTACGAGCAGTACTTC	CASSFRRESTYEQYF
TRBV7-8	TRBJ2-2	.	.	TGTGCCAGCAGCCCTACCGGGGAGCTGTTTTTT	CASSPTGELFF
TRBV7-2	TRBJ2-3	.	.	TGTGCCAGCAGCTTCCAGTTAAGCACAGATACGCAGTATTTT	CASSFQLSTDTQYF
TRBV5-1	TRBJ1-5	TRBD1	.	TGCGCCAGCAGCGTACCCAGGACAGGGCGTCCTCAGCCCCAGCATTTT	CASSVPRTGRPQPQHF
TRBV21-1	TRBJ1-5	.	.	TGTGCCAGCAGCAAAGCGCAGGGGCGGCAGCCCCAGCATTTT	CASSKAQGRQPQHF
TRBV5-4	TRBJ2-1	.	.	TGTGCCAGCAGCGAGACAAACAATGAGCAGTTCTTC	CASSETNNEQFF
TRBV5-4	TRBJ2-3	.	few	TGTGCCAGCTCCGGAATGGAGGGAACAGATACGCAGTATTTT	CASSGMEGTDTQYF
TRBV6-2/TRBV6-3	TRBJ2-7	TRBD2	.	TGTGCCAGCAGTTACTCGCCGGGGGGGCGCCCCTACGAGCAGTACTTC	CASSYSPGGRPYEQYF
TRBV6-5	TRBJ2-7	TRBD2	once	TGTGCCAGCAGCGCGGTCGGGGGGGATCTTTACGAGCAGTACTTC	CASSAVGGDLYEQYF
TRBV5-4	TRBJ2-1	.	.	TGTGCCAGCAGCCGCGACAGCTACAATGAGCAGTTCTTC	CASSRDSYNEQFF
TRBV7-9	TRBJ2-3	.	once	TGTGCCAGCAGCCCAGGTCAAGCGGCTCCTAGCACAGATACGCAGTATTTT	CASSPGQAAPSTDTQYF
TRBV6-2/TRBV6-3	TRBJ2-3	.	once	TGTGCCAGCAGTACGGCGGGGTCCAGCACAGATACGCAGTATTTT	CASSTAGSSTDTQYF
TRBV4-2	TRBJ2-7	TRBD1	.	TGTGCCAGCAGCCAGCCGAGGGACAGAAAGTACGAGCAGTACTTC	CASSQPRDRKYEQYF
TRBV19	TRBJ1-1	TRBD1	.	TGTGCCAGTAGTATATTCCAGGGGGCTGGTGAAGCTTTCTTT	CASSIFQGAGEAFF
TRBV6-2/TRBV6-3	TRBJ2-5	TRBD2	.	TGTGCCAGCAGTTACTATCGCGGACTAGCGAAAGAGACCCAGTACTTC	CASSYYRGLAKETQYF
TRBV28	TRBJ2-5	TRBD2	.	TGTGCCAGCAGTTTATGGGCTAGCGGACAAGAGACCCAGTACTTC	CASSLWASGQETQYF
TRBV18	TRBJ1-5	TRBD1	.	TGTGCCAGCTCACCGACAGGGGGTATGGGCAATCAGCCCCAGCATTTT	CASSPTGGMGNQPQHF
TRBV6-5	TRBJ2-7	.	.	TGTGCCAGCACCCAAGGGGGGGCTACCGTCTACGAGCAGTACTTC	CASTQGGATVYEQYF